One sample yielded the 31 T cell receptor beta chains listed below, sequenced in a study of cytomegalovirus exposure and HLA in healthy donors. The PCR was carried out with 60 Vbeta primers and 13 Jbeta primers. Clones were read by immunoSEQ multiplex PCR, and TCRdb kept only the in-frame ones, dropping some. The data hold more than 90,000 clones, with about three quarters observed a single time. Sequencing used PBMCs. These receptors came from a middle-aged man in good health and CMV-seropositive.

The rearrangement links TRBV28 to TRBJ1-3, with unresolved D. CDR1 is MDHEN and CDR2 is SYDVKM in the germline V gene. Trimming took 5 bases from V and 10 from J, leaving 21 bases between them. The CDR3 spans 15 residues. DNA for the CDR3: TGTGCCAGCAGTCTCCCCTCCCTCGCCACGGTGACCATATATTTT. It yields the protein CASSLPSLATVTIYF.

The chain employs TRBV4-2 and TRBJ2-7; possible D gene TRBD2, 6 bases. Deletions cut 5 bases from V and 5 bases from J, with 13 bases between. CDR3 length equals 13 residues. Germline V gene lookup returns CDR1 LGHNA and CDR2 YNFKEQ. This CDR3 reads CASSELGGDEQYF. In DNA form, the CDR3 reads TGTGCCAGCAGCGAACTAGGAGGGGACGAGCAGTACTTC.

This clone appeared a few times. The chain employs TRBV19 and TRBJ2-2, with a weak D call TRBD1 (6 bases). The CDR3 runs to 17 residues. Trimming removed 2 bases from V and 3 bases from J, with 16 bases in between. Germline V lookup: CDR1 LNHDA, CDR2 SQIVND (reference sequence). The CDR3 nucleotides are TGTGCCAGTAGTATATTTCTTCGGGACACCTACACCGGGGAGCTGTTTTTT. Translating it yields CASSIFLRDTYTGELFF.

The chain joins TRBV7-8 to TRBJ1-5, with 7 bases matching TRBD1. The V gene's germline CDR1 is SGHVS and CDR2 FQNEAQ. This CDR3 is built from 13 residues. V lost 4 bases and J lost 5; bases outside the gene matches: 2. CDR3 bases: TGTGCCAGCAGCTACACAGGGGATCAGCCCCAGCATTTT. This codes for CASSYTGDQPQHF.

The chain recombines TRBV19 with TRBJ2-5; D is undetermined. The CDR3 contains 16 residues. Trimming pared 3 bases from V and 2 bases from J, leaving 16 bases between. The V gene's germline CDR1 is LNHDA and CDR2 SQIVND (reference sequence). CDR3 loop: CASSMTLRGGQETQYF. As DNA, the CDR3 is TGTGCCAGTAGTATGACCCTCCGCGGCGGACAAGAGACCCAGTACTTC.

The chain links TRBV29-1 to TRBJ1-1, with D maybe TRBD1 (6 bases). The V end lost 6 bases, the J end lost 11 bases, and 13 bases lay between the germline ends. This CDR3 spans 10 amino acids. The germline gives CDR1 SQVTM, CDR2 ANQGSEA. The CDR3 region is CSVIQGAAFF. The CDR3 DNA follows: TGCAGCGTGATACAGGGTGCGGCTTTCTTT.

This chain uses TRBV9 with TRBJ2-7; D is possibly TRBD2 (7 bases). The CDR3 has 16 residues. Trimming shortened V by 4 bases and J by 2 bases, and 19 bases separated the two germline ends. Germline V gene sequence: CDR1 SGDLS, CDR2 YYNGEE. The CDR3 region has the DNA TGTGCCAGCAGCCGAGAGGGGGGGGGCACCCCCTACGAGCAGTACTTC. It specifies CASSREGGGTPYEQYF.

The chain joins TRBV25-1 to TRBJ2-1; 7 positions match TRBD1. The CDR3 totals 16 residues. V trimming: 5 bases; J trimming: 4 bases; junction bases outside the gene matches: 11. CDR1 and CDR2 from the germline V gene are MGHDK and SYGVNS. The CDR3 loop is CASSPLGTESYNEQFF. DNA for the CDR3: TGTGCCAGCAGTCCGTTAGGGACAGAGTCTTACAATGAGCAGTTCTTC.

The chain joins TRBV7-9 to TRBJ1-4; D ambiguous. There are 12 residues in the CDR3. Trimming took off 5 bases at V and 5 bases at J, with 6 bases between the two ends. Germline CDR1 reads SEHNR; CDR2 reads FQNEAQ (reference sequence). The CDR3 spells CASSARNEKLFF. In DNA form, the CDR3 reads TGTGCCAGCAGCGCTAGGAATGAAAAACTGTTTTTT.

The rearrangement uses TRBV7-2 and TRBJ2-7, with D tentatively TRBD2 (6 bases). This CDR3 has 14 amino acids. Trimming stripped 1 base from V and 3 bases from J, with 10 bases between. Germline CDR1 SGHTA, CDR2 FQGNSA. CDR3 coding DNA: TGTGCCAGCAGCTTAGTCGCGCGGGACTACGAGCAGTACTTC. Amino acids: CASSLVARDYEQYF.

The V and J genes are TRBV5-4 and TRBJ2-7; 9 nucleotides line up with TRBD2. Germline V gene lookup returns CDR1 SGHNT and CDR2 YYREEE (reference sequence). The CDR3 totals 15 residues. The ends lost 5 bases at V and 0 bases at J; junction bases unmatched: 6. The CDR3 nucleotides read TGTGCCAGCAGAAGAGCGGGAGGTCCCTCCTACGAGCAGTACTTC. Its translation is CASRRAGGPSYEQYF.

The chain employs TRBV29-1 and TRBJ1-2; no reliable D call. The V and J ends lost 0 bases and 4 bases respectively, with 9 bases between them. The CDR3 is made up of 13 amino acids. Germline V gives CDR1 SQVTM, CDR2 ANQGSEA. The CDR3 DNA reads TGCAGCGTTGAAGATGGGCAAACCTATGGCTACACCTTC. It translates to CSVEDGQTYGYTF.

This chain uses TRBV10-1 with TRBJ2-1; 13 bases line up with TRBD2. The germline V gene encodes CDR1 WNHNN and CDR2 SYGVQD (reference sequence). J was trimmed by 9 bases and V by 2 bases; bases with no gene match: 4. The length of the CDR3 is 15 residues. DNA of the CDR3: TGCGCCAGCAGTGAGGGACTAGCGGGAGAGGGTGAGCAGTTCTTC. Amino acid sequence: CASSEGLAGEGEQFF.

The genes are TRBV27 and TRBJ2-5; 9 nucleotides align to TRBD1. This CDR3 region has 14 residues. J gave up 11 bases and V 6 bases, and 13 bases lay outside the gene matches. Per the germline V gene, CDR1 is MNHEY and CDR2 is SMNVEV (reference sequence). The DNA of the CDR3 is TGTGCCAGCAGCGGACAGGGGTCCTCACCGTTTCAGTACTTC. Translation: CASSGQGSSPFQYF.

V usage is TRBV5-1 and J usage is TRBJ2-1; the D gene is possibly TRBD2 (7 bases). Trimming took off 0 bases at V and 4 bases at J, with 11 bases between the two ends. In germline, CDR1 is SGHRS, CDR2 YFSETQ. The CDR3 is 15 amino acids. Here the CDR3 DNA reads TGCGCCAGCAGCTTGGACGGGGGGCCGTACAATGAGCAGTTCTTC. It encodes CASSLDGGPYNEQFF. Using reference TRBV5-1 and TRBJ2-1 for the parts outside the CDR3, the full variable domain is KAGVTQTPRYLIKTRGQQVTLSCSPISGHRSVSWYQQTPGQGLQFLFEYFSETQRNKGNFPGRFSGRQFSNSRSEMNVSTLELGDSALYLCASSLDGGPYNEQFFGPGTRLTVL.

The gene calls are TRBV12-5 and TRBJ1-1, with a tentative D call TRBD1 (5 bases). The CDR3 loop spans 14 amino acids. Germline CDR1 LGHNT, CDR2 FRNRAP. V was cut by 1 base and J by 3 bases, with 9 bases left in between. CDR3 nucleotide sequence: TGTGCTAGTGGTTTGGCAGGACAATACACTGAAGCTTTCTTT. Amino acid sequence: CASGLAGQYTEAFF.

The sample holds a few counts of this clone. The rearrangement joins TRBV5-3 to TRBJ2-7; 7 bases align to TRBD1. Being an ORF, TRBV5-3 has a function that is uncertain. This CDR3 comprises 18 residues. V gave up 4 bases and J gave up 2 bases; unmatched junction bases: 18. The CDR3 DNA reads TGTGCCAGAAGCCTAATGTGGGGACCGGGACAGATTACCTACGAGCAGTACTTC. Translation gives CARSLMWGPGQITYEQYF.

This rearrangement joins TRBV6-6 to TRBJ2-7; D is unresolved. CDR3 length equals 13 residues. V was shortened by 0 bases and J by 4 bases, with 7 bases between the two germline ends. CDR1 and CDR2 (germline): MNHNY, SVGAGI (reference sequence). CDR3 coding DNA: TGTGCCAGCAGTTACTCGTCCTTTTACGAGCAGTACTTC. It yields the protein CASSYSSFYEQYF.

V and J are TRBV5-4 and TRBJ1-2; D gene unclear. Trimming removed 4 bases at V and 8 bases at J, with 18 bases between. Germline V gene lookup returns CDR1 SGHNT and CDR2 YYREEE (reference sequence). The CDR3 is 14 amino acids. CDR3 amino acids: CASSPDSGYRGYTF. The DNA of the CDR3 is TGTGCCAGCAGCCCGGACTCCGGGTATAGAGGCTACACCTTC.

The chain recombines TRBV9 with TRBJ2-1, with 9 positions matching TRBD2. The CDR3 runs 15 residues. Germline-derived CDR1 and CDR2 are SGDLS and YYNGEE. The junction had 5 bases not matched to a gene; V was cut back by 0 bases and J by 7 bases. CDR3 protein: CASSVEPSGENEQFF. The CDR3 DNA reads TGTGCCAGCAGCGTAGAACCTAGCGGGGAAAATGAGCAGTTCTTC.

The rearrangement uses TRBV7-2 and TRBJ2-5; the D gene is possibly TRBD2 (6 bases). There are 14 residues in the CDR3. The germline V gene encodes CDR1 SGHTA and CDR2 FQGNSA. Trimming removed 4 bases from V and 2 bases from J, with 11 bases in between. The CDR3 loop reads CASSSNSGQETQYF. The CDR3 DNA reads TGTGCCAGCAGCTCCAATAGCGGACAAGAGACCCAGTACTTC. Combining the CDR3 with reference TRBV7-2 and TRBJ2-5 gives the whole variable domain GAGVSQSPSNKVTEKGKDVELRCDPISGHTALYWYRQSLGQGLEFLIYFQGNSAPDKSGLPSDRFSAERTGGSVSTLTIQRTQQEDSAVYLCASSSNSGQETQYFGPGTRLLVL.

The chain combines TRBV15 with TRBJ2-3; 11 bases align to TRBD2. Germline values: CDR1 LNHNV, CDR2 YYDKDF (reference sequence). The CDR3 is 17 residues long. The junction had 9 bases not matched to a gene; V was cut back by 5 bases and J by 2 bases. The CDR3: CATSSTTLAGDTDTQYF. In nucleotides, the CDR3 is TGTGCCACCAGCTCAACGACACTAGCGGGGGACACAGATACGCAGTATTTT.

This clone appeared a single time. The J gene is TRBJ1-5, the V gene TRBV10-3; maybe TRBD1 (6 bases). Trimming cost V 5 bases and J 0 bases, with 11 bases left between them. The CDR3 is 15 amino acids. Germline-derived CDR1 and CDR2 are ENHRY and SYGVKD. The CDR3 region is CAISRDKYSNQPQHF. The CDR3 bases are TGTGCCATCAGTAGGGACAAATATAGCAATCAGCCCCAGCATTTT.

This chain joins TRBV5-1 and TRBJ2-7, with D possibly matching TRBD1 (5 bases). The CDR3 has 13 amino acids. Trimming pared 3 bases from V and 2 bases from J, leaving 9 bases between. Germline lookup yields CDR1 SGHRS and CDR2 YFSETQ. CDR3 sequence reads: CASSSDRPYEQYF. The DNA for the CDR3 is TGCGCCAGCAGCTCCGACAGACCCTACGAGCAGTACTTC.

This clone has a handful of counts. The gene calls are TRBV7-8 and TRBJ2-5; 8 nucleotides match TRBD2. The CDR3 loop spans 14 amino acids. Germline loops: CDR1 SGHVS, CDR2 FQNEAQ. V was pared by 4 bases and J by 5 bases, with 6 bases of the junction left unmatched. CDR3: CASSSGGARETQYF. The CDR3 nucleotides are TGTGCCAGCAGCTCGGGGGGGGCCCGGGAGACCCAGTACTTC.

This clone has a single count. One end of the junction is discordant with germline, which a read error may explain. The rearrangement links TRBV7-7 to TRBJ2-7; TRBD1 aligns across 9 bases. The CDR3 has 13 residues. Germline-derived CDR1 and CDR2 are SSHAT and FNYEAQ (reference sequence). CDR3 sequence reads: CASSSGQGDEQYF. CDR3 DNA sequence: TGTGCTAGCAGTTCGGGACAGGGCGATGAGCAGTACTTC.

The CDR3 region has the DNA TGTGCCAGCAGCCTTGTCTCGACAGGGATGAACACTGAAGCTTTCTTT. This encodes CASSLVSTGMNTEAFF. This sequence joins TRBV5-4 and TRBJ1-1; 7 bases line up with TRBD1. The CDR3 contains 16 residues. Germline V gives CDR1 SGHNT, CDR2 YYREEE (reference sequence). Losses at the gene ends were 4 bases for V and 0 bases for J; bases not matched to a gene: 9.

The chain links TRBV4-3 to TRBJ2-3, with TRBD2 identical over 7 bases. Germline V gives CDR1 LGHNA, CDR2 YSLEER. The trim removed 1 base at V and 6 bases at J, leaving 7 bases unmatched. The CDR3 extends over 15 amino acids. The CDR3 spells CASSQGGGSTDTQYF. The CDR3, as DNA: TGCGCCAGCAGCCAAGGAGGCGGGAGTACCGATACGCAGTATTTT.

The chain joins TRBV19 to TRBJ1-5; D unclear. Trimming cost V 5 bases and J 0 bases, with 11 bases left between them. CDR1 LNHDA and CDR2 SQIVND come from the germline V gene (reference sequence). The CDR3 is made up of 15 amino acids. The CDR3 region is CASSAQTYSNQPQHF. CDR3 coding DNA: TGTGCCAGTAGTGCACAGACCTATAGCAATCAGCCCCAGCATTTT. The full variable domain, rest sourced from reference TRBV19 and TRBJ1-5, is DGGITQSPKYLFRKEGQNVTLSCEQNLNHDAMYWYRQDPGQGLRLIYYSQIVNDFQKGDIAEGYSVSREKKESFPLTVTSAQKNPTAFYLCASSAQTYSNQPQHFGDGTRLSIL.

CDR3 region: CASSWTGADTQYF. Written as DNA, the CDR3 is TGTGCCAGCAGTTGGACTGGGGCAGATACGCAGTATTTT. The chain links TRBV11-2 to TRBJ2-3, with D possibly TRBD2 on 5 matching bases. V lost 6 bases and J 4 bases, leaving 11 bases between the germline ends. The CDR3 covers 13 residues. Germline V gene lookup returns CDR1 SGHAT and CDR2 FQNNGV.

This clone has just one count. The V call is TRBV5-4, the J call TRBJ2-3; TRBD2 aligns across 9 bases. The germline gives CDR1 SGHNT, CDR2 YYREEE (reference sequence). This CDR3 spans 16 amino acids. The V gene end was trimmed by 0 bases and the J gene end by 5 bases; junction bases not matched to a gene: 7. The CDR3 coding sequence is TGTGCCAGCAGCTTGGTCGGCGGGGGGGCGATAGATACGCAGTATTTT. Its protein product is CASSLVGGGAIDTQYF.